The 4 T cell receptor beta chains in this list originate from one sample, sequenced in a study of blood T cell repertoires in COVID-19. Sequencing was performed with immunoSEQ multiplex PCR; in TCRdb, only in-frame clones are kept and a portion is missing. The sample includes around 130,000 clones, 65% to 85% of them seen just once. What was sequenced was peripheral blood. These TCRs come from a man in his 70s with acute or convalescent COVID-19.

The sample holds a few counts of this clone. The chain links TRBV7-9 to TRBJ1-1, with 7 positions matching TRBD1. The V gene end was trimmed by 1 base and the J gene end by 0 bases; junction bases not matched to a gene: 14. CDR3 length equals 19 residues. Germline CDR1 is SEHNR and CDR2 is FQNEAQ (reference sequence). CDR3: CASSLDSSRQGSVNTEAFF. The CDR3 bases are TGTGCCAGCAGCTTAGATTCGTCAAGACAGGGATCCGTGAACACTGAAGCTTTCTTT. The full variable domain, completed using reference TRBV7-9 and TRBJ1-1, is DTGVSQNPRHKITKRGQNVTFRCDPISEHNRLYWYRQTLGQGPEFLTYFQNEAQLEKSRLLSDRFSAERPKGSFSTLEIQRTEQGDSAMYLCASSLDSSRQGSVNTEAFFGQGTRLTVV.

This clone turned up a few times. V and J are TRBV7-9 and TRBJ2-6; D gene uncertain. Trimming pared 5 bases from V and 0 bases from J, leaving 17 bases between. Per germline, CDR1 SEHNR and CDR2 FQNEAQ (reference sequence). The CDR3 is 18 residues long. This CDR3 is CASSSFRVSLSGANVLTF. As DNA, the CDR3 is TGTGCCAGCAGCAGCTTCCGGGTGAGCCTCTCTGGGGCCAACGTCCTGACTTTC.

This clone was found once. This chain links TRBV18 with TRBJ1-2, with D hard to call. The CDR3 has 14 amino acids. V lost 3 bases to trimming and J lost 10 bases, with 18 bases between them. Germline lookup yields CDR1 KGHSH and CDR2 LQKENI. The CDR3 is CASSPTSLSESYTF. The CDR3, as DNA: TGTGCCAGCTCACCTACCTCACTGAGCGAGTCCTACACCTTC.

This chain joins TRBV7-9 and TRBJ2-7; TRBD2 matches at 8 bases. This CDR3 is built from 15 residues. The germline V gene has CDR1 SEHNR and CDR2 FQNEAQ (reference sequence). J lost 0 bases, V lost 4 bases, and 5 bases had no gene match. The chain's CDR3 is CASSYGLAGSYEQYF. In DNA, the CDR3 is TGTGCCAGCAGCTACGGACTAGCCGGCTCCTACGAGCAGTACTTC.